This T cell receptor (beta chain) was identified during a study of technical replicates of blood from four donors. Using immunoSEQ multiplex PCR, the repertoire was profiled, and TCRdb retains in-frame clones only, with some absent. The sample has approximately 66,000 clones, around nine tenths seen once; the top ten hold 4.5% to 5%. J gave up 6 bases and V 5 bases, and 9 bases lay outside the gene matches. The CDR3 contains 15 residues. The germline V gene encodes CDR1 ENHRY and CDR2 SYGVKD. This clone was picked up many times. This clonotype was sampled from a human donor in good health. Some clones in this sample may be carry-over from other donors' samples. The rearrangement links TRBV10-3 to TRBJ1-2; 10 bases match TRBD1. Specimen: PBMCs. In DNA form, the CDR3 reads TGTGCCATCAGTCTGTTGGGACAGGGGAGCGATGGCTACACCTTC. Translation: CAISLLGQGSDGYTF.